The source of this TCR beta chain is a study of cytotoxic CD8 clonotypes in ibrutinib-treated CLL. Overall study: Median treatment time before response sampling was 12 months, range 6 to 36. Regarding the study as a whole: Baseline clonality, higher than in age-matched healthy donors, tracked circulating CD8+ T-cell counts.

The trim removed 5 bases at V and 1 base at J, leaving 7 bases unmatched. This CDR3 comprises 17 residues. CDR1 and CDR2 (germline): SNHLY, FYNNEI. On this clone itself: The antigen remains unidentified.

Clones were read by immunoSEQ multiplex PCR, and TCRdb kept only the in-frame ones, dropping some. The sample lists roughly 63,000 clones; around 52% were seen once. The sequenced sample was PBMCs, obtained after 12 months of ibrutinib treatment. The source of this sequence is a human donor with chronic lymphocytic leukemia. The chain joins TRBV2 to TRBJ2-6, with TRBD1 matching 8 bases. CDR3: CASSPGGFDSGANVLTF. The CDR3 DNA reads TGTGCCAGCAGTCCAGGGGGCTTTGATTCTGGGGCCAACGTCCTGACTTTC.